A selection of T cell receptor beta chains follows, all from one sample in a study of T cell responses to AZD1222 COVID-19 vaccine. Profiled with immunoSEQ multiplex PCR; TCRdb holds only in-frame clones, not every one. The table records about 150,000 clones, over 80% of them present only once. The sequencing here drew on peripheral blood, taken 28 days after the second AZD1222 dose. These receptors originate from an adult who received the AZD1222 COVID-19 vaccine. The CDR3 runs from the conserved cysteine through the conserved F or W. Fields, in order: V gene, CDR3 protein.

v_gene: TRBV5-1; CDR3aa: CASGENNSPLHF
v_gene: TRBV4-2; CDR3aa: CASSQDFPDGAFF
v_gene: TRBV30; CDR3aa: CAWSEGLSGNTIYF
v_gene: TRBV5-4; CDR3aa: CASSRQAEGNSPLHF
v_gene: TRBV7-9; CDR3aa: CASSADHTPRGISEAFF
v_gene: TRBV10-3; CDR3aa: CAINKRGLDEQFF
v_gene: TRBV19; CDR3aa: CASSGRGIKETQYF
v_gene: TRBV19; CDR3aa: CASRDRPNTEAFF
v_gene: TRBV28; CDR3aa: CASTTSRSDRDNQPQHF
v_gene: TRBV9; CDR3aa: CASSVGTATNEKLFF
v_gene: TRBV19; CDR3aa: CAVQGSEYSNQPQHF
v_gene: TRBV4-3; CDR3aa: CASSLGLAGGPAGELFF
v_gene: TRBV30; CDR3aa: CAWSPRTGIEQYF
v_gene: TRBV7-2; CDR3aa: CASSSGPNRDYGYTF
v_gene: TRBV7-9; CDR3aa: CASSARYRDGHNEQFF